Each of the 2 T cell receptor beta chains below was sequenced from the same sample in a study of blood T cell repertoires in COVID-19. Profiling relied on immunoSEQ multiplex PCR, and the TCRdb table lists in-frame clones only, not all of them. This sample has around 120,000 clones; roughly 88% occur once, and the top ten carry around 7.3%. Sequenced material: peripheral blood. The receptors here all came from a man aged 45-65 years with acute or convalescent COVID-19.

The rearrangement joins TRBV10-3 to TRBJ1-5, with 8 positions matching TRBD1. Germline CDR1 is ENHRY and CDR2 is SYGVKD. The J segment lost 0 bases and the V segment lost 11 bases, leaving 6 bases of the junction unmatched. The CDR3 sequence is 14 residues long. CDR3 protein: CAAGTGDSNQPQHF. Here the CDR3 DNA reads TGTGCCGCGGGGACAGGAGATAGCAATCAGCCCCAGCATTTT.

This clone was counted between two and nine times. CDR3 in DNA: TGTGCCAGCAGCCCCGCAGACACGATCTACGAGCAGTACTTC. This sequence encodes CASSPADTIYEQYF. This rearrangement joins TRBV11-3 to TRBJ2-7; no clear D. The V end was cut by 5 bases, the J end by 3 bases, with 14 bases between. This CDR3 is built from 14 residues. Germline V gives CDR1 SGHNT, CDR2 YENEEA.